These T cell receptor beta chains were read from a single sample in a study of blood T cell repertoires in COVID-19. Generated by immunoSEQ multiplex PCR, the TCRdb table keeps only in-frame clones and is missing some. The data show about 33,000 clones, with about 90% seen just once and approximately 6.8% held by the top ten. The sequenced sample was peripheral blood. These receptors all come from a human donor in a cohort sampled during active COVID-19. Both conserved end residues are part of each CDR3. The D gene is left open where the match is weak. Not every row has a clone size; where given, it reads once, few, many or a size class.

CASRGTGVRSYNEQFF,TGTGCCAGCCGGGGGACAGGGGTTCGCTCCTACAATGAGCAGTTCTTC,TRBJ2-1,TRBV2,NA,TRBD1
CASSEGVGGVLSEQYF,TGTGCCAGCAGTGAAGGTGTAGGAGGGGTACTTAGCGAGCAGTACTTC,TRBJ2-7,TRBV6-1,NA,NA
CASSSTGTPSSGNTIYF,TGTGCCAGCAGTTCTACCGGGACACCAAGCTCTGGAAACACCATATATTTT,TRBJ1-3,TRBV28,NA,NA
CASSLAPGGQETQYF,TGTGCCAGCAGCTTAGCCCCCGGGGGCCAAGAGACCCAGTACTTC,TRBJ2-5,TRBV7-2,NA,NA
CATSRDMQGGDTQYF,TGTGCCACCAGCAGAGATATGCAGGGCGGAGATACGCAGTATTTT,TRBJ2-3,TRBV15,NA,NA
CASSYPGHDDEQFF,TGTGCCAGCAGTTACCCCGGACATGACGATGAGCAGTTCTTC,TRBJ2-1,TRBV6-2/TRBV6-3,NA,NA
CASSLAVNEKLFF,TGCGCCAGCAGCTTGGCCGTGAATGAAAAACTGTTTTTT,TRBJ1-4,TRBV5-1,NA,NA
CASSPLVGIPGEKLFF,TGTGCCAGCAGCCCCTTAGTGGGGATCCCGGGGGAAAAACTGTTTTTT,TRBJ1-4,TRBV7-6,NA,NA
CATRRSWGSTGELFF,TGTGCCACCAGGAGGTCTTGGGGCTCCACCGGGGAGCTGTTTTTT,TRBJ2-2,TRBV15,NA,NA
CASSDVWTGTDTQYF,TGTGCCAGCAGCGATGTCTGGACAGGGACAGATACGCAGTATTTT,TRBJ2-3,TRBV2,NA,TRBD1
CARKKGERLTGELFF,TGTGCCAGGAAGAAAGGGGAAAGGCTCACCGGGGAGCTGTTTTTT,TRBJ2-2,TRBV6-4,NA,NA
CASRAGHTGELFF,TGTGCCAGCAGAGCAGGGCACACCGGGGAGCTGTTTTTT,TRBJ2-2,TRBV6-5,NA,NA
CASSRWGGMNTEAFF,TGTGCCAGCAGTAGATGGGGGGGTATGAACACTGAAGCTTTCTTT,TRBJ1-1,TRBV27,NA,NA
CASAGGAGSNQPQHF,TGTGCCAGCGCGGGGGGGGCTGGGAGCAATCAGCCCCAGCATTTT,TRBJ1-5,TRBV6-5,NA,NA
CASKDRSVTEAFF,TGTGCCAGTAAGGACAGGTCGGTCACTGAAGCTTTCTTT,TRBJ1-1,TRBV19,NA,TRBD1
CAISTGTEQYF,TGTGCCATCAGTACGGGTACCGAGCAGTACTTC,TRBJ2-7,TRBV10-3,NA,NA
CASRYNAGGGNSPLHF,TGTGCCAGCAGGTACAATGCAGGGGGCGGCAATTCACCCCTCCACTTT,TRBJ1-6,TRBV27,NA,TRBD1
CSVVNRGPNNEQFF,TGCAGCGTTGTAAACAGGGGGCCTAACAATGAGCAGTTCTTC,TRBJ2-1,TRBV29-1,NA,TRBD1
CASSLRRASSTDTQYF,TGTGCCAGCAGCTTAAGGCGGGCATCTAGCACAGATACGCAGTATTTT,TRBJ2-3,TRBV7-3,NA,NA
CASSRGADRGYNEQFF,TGTGCCAGTAGTAGAGGGGCAGACAGGGGCTACAATGAGCAGTTCTTC,TRBJ2-1,TRBV19,NA,TRBD1
CASSPGQGAYTEAFF,TGCGCCAGCAGCCCAGGACAAGGGGCCTACACTGAAGCTTTCTTT,TRBJ1-1,TRBV5-1,NA,NA
CASRVGLAGSYEQYF,TGTGCCAGCAGAGTAGGACTAGCGGGATCCTACGAGCAGTACTTC,TRBJ2-7,TRBV11-2,NA,TRBD2
CASIPQVAKNIQYF,TGTGCCAGCATTCCCCAGGTGGCCAAAAACATTCAGTACTTC,TRBJ2-4,TRBV2,NA,NA
CASSSADTQYF,TGTGCCAGCAGCTCCGCAGATACGCAGTATTTT,TRBJ2-3,TRBV5-4,NA,NA
CASGLGLRDTGELFF,TGCGCCAGCGGATTGGGACTGCGTGACACCGGGGAGCTGTTTTTT,TRBJ2-2,TRBV5-1,NA,NA
CASSFLELTGDGYTF,TGTGCCAGCAGTTTCCTAGAACTCACAGGGGACGGCTACACCTTC,TRBJ1-2,TRBV6-6,NA,TRBD1
CASSPPGTSGSYEQYF,TGTGCCAGCTCACCACCGGGAACTAGCGGCTCCTACGAGCAGTACTTC,TRBJ2-7,TRBV18,NA,TRBD2
CATSREGLAGAYNEQFF,TGTGCCACCAGCAGAGAGGGACTAGCGGGAGCCTACAATGAGCAGTTCTTC,TRBJ2-1,TRBV15,NA,TRBD2
CATSRDQGAENIQYF,TGTGCCACCAGCAGAGATCAGGGGGCAGAAAACATTCAGTACTTC,TRBJ2-4,TRBV15,NA,TRBD1
CASSPVAGGIYEQFF,TGTGCCAGCAGCCCCGTAGCGGGAGGTATCTATGAGCAGTTCTTC,TRBJ2-1,TRBV7-3,few,TRBD2
CASSLGQLYGYTF,TGTGCCAGCAGTTTGGGACAGCTCTATGGCTACACCTTC,TRBJ1-2,TRBV6-5,NA,TRBD1
CASSLQGSGANVLTF,TGTGCCAGCAGCTTACAGGGCTCTGGGGCCAACGTCCTGACTTTC,TRBJ2-6,TRBV6-5,NA,NA
CASRNSGGRSYEQYF,TGTGCCAGCAGAAATAGCGGGGGACGCTCCTACGAGCAGTACTTC,TRBJ2-7,TRBV4-2,NA,TRBD2
CASSLQFYSPLHF,TGTGCCAGCAGTTTACAGTTTTATTCACCCCTCCACTTT,TRBJ1-6,TRBV27,few,NA
CASSKGTGFETQYF,TGTGCCAGCAGCAAGGGGACAGGGTTTGAGACCCAGTACTTC,TRBJ2-5,TRBV7-3,NA,TRBD1
CASSGGFTEAFF,TGTGCCAGCAGTGGAGGCTTTACTGAAGCTTTCTTT,TRBJ1-1,TRBV2,NA,NA
CASSPGQGYGNQPQHF,TGTGCCAGCAGCCCGGGACAGGGGTACGGCAATCAGCCCCAGCATTTT,TRBJ1-5,TRBV3-1/TRBV3-2,NA,TRBD1
CASTTQSGAPYNEQFF,TGTGCCAGCACCACACAATCAGGGGCTCCTTACAATGAGCAGTTCTTC,TRBJ2-1,TRBV7-3,NA,NA
CASSLGRGAETQYF,TGTGCCAGCAGCTTAGGACGGGGTGCAGAGACCCAGTACTTC,TRBJ2-5,TRBV11-3,NA,NA